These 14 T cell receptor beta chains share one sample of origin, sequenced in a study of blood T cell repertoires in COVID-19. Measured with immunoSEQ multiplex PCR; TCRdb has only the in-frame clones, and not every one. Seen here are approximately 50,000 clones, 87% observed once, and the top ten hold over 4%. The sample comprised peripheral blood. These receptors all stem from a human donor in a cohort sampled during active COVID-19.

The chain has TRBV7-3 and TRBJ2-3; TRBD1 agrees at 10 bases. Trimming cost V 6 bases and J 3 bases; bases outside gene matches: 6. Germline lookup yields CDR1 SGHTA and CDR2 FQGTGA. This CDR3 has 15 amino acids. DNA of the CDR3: TGTGCCAGCAGGGCGACAGGGGGCAAGACAGATACGCAGTATTTT. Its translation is CASRATGGKTDTQYF.

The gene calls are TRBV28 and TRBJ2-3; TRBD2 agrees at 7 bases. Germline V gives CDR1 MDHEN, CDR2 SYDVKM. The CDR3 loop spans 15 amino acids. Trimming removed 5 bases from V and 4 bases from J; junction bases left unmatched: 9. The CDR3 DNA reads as TGTGCCAGCAGTAGTTTCGGGAGGAGGTCAGATACGCAGTATTTT. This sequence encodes CASSSFGRRSDTQYF.

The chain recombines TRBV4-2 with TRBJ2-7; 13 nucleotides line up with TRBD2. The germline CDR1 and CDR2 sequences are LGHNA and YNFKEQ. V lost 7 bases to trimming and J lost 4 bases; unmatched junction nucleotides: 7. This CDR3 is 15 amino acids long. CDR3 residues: CASTPGLAGWYEQYF. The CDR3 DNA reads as TGTGCCAGCACCCCGGGACTAGCGGGATGGTACGAGCAGTACTTC.

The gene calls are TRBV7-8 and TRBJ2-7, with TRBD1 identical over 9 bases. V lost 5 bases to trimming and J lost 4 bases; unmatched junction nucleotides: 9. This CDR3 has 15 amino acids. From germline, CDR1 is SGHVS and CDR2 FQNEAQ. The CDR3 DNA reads TGTGCCAGCAGCATTTCCGACAGGGGGTCGTACGAGCAGTACTTC. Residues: CASSISDRGSYEQYF.

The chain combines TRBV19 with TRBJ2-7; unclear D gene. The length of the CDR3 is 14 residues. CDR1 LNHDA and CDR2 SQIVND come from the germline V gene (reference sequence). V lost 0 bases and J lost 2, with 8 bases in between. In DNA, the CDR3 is TGTGCCAGTAGTATAGACAGACAACCCTACGAGCAGTACTTC. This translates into CASSIDRQPYEQYF.

The CDR3 region has the DNA TGTGCCAGCACCCCGACAGGGCCTGGGGCCAACGTCCTGACTTTC. Its protein product is CASTPTGPGANVLTF. This rearrangement joins TRBV28 to TRBJ2-6; 7 positions agree with TRBD1. Germline CDR1 and CDR2: MDHEN and SYDVKM. V gave up 7 bases and J gave up 2 bases; unmatched junction bases: 5. This CDR3 is built from 15 residues.

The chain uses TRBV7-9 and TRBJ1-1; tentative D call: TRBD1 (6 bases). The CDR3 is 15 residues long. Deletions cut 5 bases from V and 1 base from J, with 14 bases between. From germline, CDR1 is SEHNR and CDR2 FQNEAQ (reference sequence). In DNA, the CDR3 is TGTGCCAGCAGCCCCCATAGGGGGAAGAACACTGAAGCTTTCTTT. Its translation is CASSPHRGKNTEAFF.

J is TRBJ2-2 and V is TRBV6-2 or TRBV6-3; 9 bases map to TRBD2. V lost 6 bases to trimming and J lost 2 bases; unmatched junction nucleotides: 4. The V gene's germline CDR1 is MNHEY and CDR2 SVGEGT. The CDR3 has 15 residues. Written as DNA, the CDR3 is TGTGCCAGCAGCCGACTAGCGGTAAACACCGGGGAGCTGTTTTTT. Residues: CASSRLAVNTGELFF.

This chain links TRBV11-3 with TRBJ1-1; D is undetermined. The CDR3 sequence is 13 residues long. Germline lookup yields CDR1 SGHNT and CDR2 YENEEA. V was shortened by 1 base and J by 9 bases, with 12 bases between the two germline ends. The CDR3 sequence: CASSLGEVGQAFF. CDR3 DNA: TGTGCCAGCAGCTTAGGGGAGGTTGGGCAAGCTTTCTTT.

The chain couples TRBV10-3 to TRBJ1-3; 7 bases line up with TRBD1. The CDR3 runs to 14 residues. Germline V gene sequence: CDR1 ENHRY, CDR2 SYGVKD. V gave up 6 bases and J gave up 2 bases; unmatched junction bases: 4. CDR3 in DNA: TGTGCCATCAGCTCTGACAGGGCTGGAAACACCATATATTTT. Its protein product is CAISSDRAGNTIYF.

CDR3 DNA sequence: TGTGCCAGCAGCTTCCGGGACAGTAACACCGGGGAGCTGTTTTTT. Translation gives CASSFRDSNTGELFF. This chain connects TRBV7-8 to TRBJ2-2, with TRBD1 identical over 7 bases. Germline CDR1 reads SGHVS; CDR2 reads FQNEAQ. The junction had 3 bases not matched to a gene; V was cut back by 3 bases and J by 2 bases. The CDR3 runs to 15 residues.

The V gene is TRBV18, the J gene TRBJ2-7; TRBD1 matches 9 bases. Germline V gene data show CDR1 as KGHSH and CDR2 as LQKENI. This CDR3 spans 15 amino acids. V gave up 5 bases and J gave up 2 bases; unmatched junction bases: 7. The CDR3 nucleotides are TGTGCCAGCTCAGCCGGGACAGGGACTACCTACGAGCAGTACTTC. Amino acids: CASSAGTGTTYEQYF.

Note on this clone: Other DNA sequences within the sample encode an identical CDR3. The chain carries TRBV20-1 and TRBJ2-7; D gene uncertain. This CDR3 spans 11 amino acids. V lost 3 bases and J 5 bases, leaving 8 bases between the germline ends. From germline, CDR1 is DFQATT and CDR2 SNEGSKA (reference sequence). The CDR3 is CSARSGHEQYF. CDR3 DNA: TGCAGTGCTAGGTCAGGTCACGAGCAGTACTTC.

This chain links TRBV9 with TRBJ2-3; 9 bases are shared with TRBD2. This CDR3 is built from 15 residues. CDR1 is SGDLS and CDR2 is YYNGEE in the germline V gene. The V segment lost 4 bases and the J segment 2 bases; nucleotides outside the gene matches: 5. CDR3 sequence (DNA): TGTGCCAGCAGCTTCCGACTAGCGGACACAGATACGCAGTATTTT. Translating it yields CASSFRLADTDTQYF.